Listed here is a single T cell receptor (beta chain). Its antigen remains undetermined. Base qualities were left out, and no much larger clone turns up one base away. The data were taken from a study of T cell changes during pregnancy in multiple sclerosis (dated by TCRdb to about 2019). Concerning the study at large: The study examined how the T cell repertoire changed over the course of pregnancy in women with multiple sclerosis.

The receptor library was made with the immunoSEQ multiplex PCR assay. TCRdb's version of the immuneACCESS table is confined to in-frame rearrangements and falls short of the full clone set. An unresolved V gene accounts for under half of the shortfall where checked; the remainder is of unknown origin. This sample gives about 120,000 clones in total; approximately 93% of them show up just once. Roughly 6.2% of the sample rests with the top ten. Source: peripheral blood, taken before pregnancy. The TCR originated in a female donor with multiple sclerosis, enrolled in a pregnancy study.

The nucleotide sequence is TGTGCCAGTAGTATAGCCCGCCCTACCCGGAACACTGAAGCTTTCTTT. Its translation reads: CASSIARPTRNTEAFF. The chain is assembled from TRBV19 and TRBJ1-1; no D gene can be assigned with confidence. CDR1 and CDR2, looked up from the germline V gene (reference sequence), are LNHDA and SQIVND. Counted from cysteine to phenylalanine, this CDR3 has 16 amino acids. The CDR3 DNA has 48 bases and is translated from base 1. V is pared back by 1 base and J by 1 base, with 13 bases lying between the germline termini.